This TCR beta chain originates from a study of spatial heterogeneity in lung cancer. On the study more broadly: Detected beta-chain sequences consistently exceeded alpha-chain sequences.

V was pared by 4 bases and J by 2 bases, with 11 bases between. Germline lookup yields CDR1 SEHNR and CDR2 FQNEAQ (reference sequence). There are 15 residues in the CDR3. This sample's time point: sample taken at primary tumor resection. Samples were donated by 72 untreated early-stage non-small cell lung cancer patients. TCR cDNA molecules were tagged individually, and each one carried a unique molecular identifier. TCRdb called the 5' RACE reads again in MiXCR, with one record for every CDR3 protein. The sample yields 24,000 or so distinct CDR3 sequences, about 3.5% seen once. This clonotype was recorded at least ten times.

The sample here was PBMCs, taken at surgery. J is TRBJ1-4 and V is TRBV7-9; no firm D call. The TCR comes from a female donor with early-stage non-small cell lung cancer. The CDR3 nucleotides read TGTGCCAGCAGCTCCGGAAAGACCACTAATGAAAAACTGTTTTTT. This encodes CASSSGKTTNEKLFF.